This TCR beta chain was profiled in a study of shared T cell receptors in the human thymus. CDR3 length equals 15 residues. The germline CDR1 and CDR2 sequences are LGHNA and YSLEER. Trimming took 4 bases from V and 3 from J, leaving 16 bases between them. Some clones are missing from TCRdb's copy, which holds only in-frame ones; the method was immunoSEQ multiplex PCR. The data contain hundreds of thousands of clones, more than 70% of them singletons. The same specimen was also included in a second study, on human thymus T cells.

The chain has TRBV4-3 and TRBJ2-7; tentative D call: TRBD1 (5 bases). The sequencing sample was made of thymocytes. The receptor was isolated from a boy less than two years old with a congenital heart defect. The CDR3 nucleotides are TGCGCCAGCAGCCCCACCCCCAGGACACTCTACGAGCAGTACTTC. It yields the protein CASSPTPRTLYEQYF.